Listed here are 3 T cell receptor beta chains from one sample, sequenced in a study of Graves' ophthalmopathy and Graves' hyperthyroidism. Amplification targeted the TCR beta CDR3 regions, with RNA transcripts as the source material. HTBI primers were employed in first-round RT-PCR, then a second-round multiplex PCR followed. TCRdb recomputed calls from the multiplex PCR reads with MiXCR, one row per CDR3 protein. The table includes hundreds of thousands of distinct CDR3 sequences, 15% to 17% detected once. The source material was peripheral blood. The receptors were gathered from a woman aged 18-29 years with stable Graves' hyperthyroidism.

Only a few counts were recorded for this clonotype. V is TRBV7-8 and J is TRBJ2-5; 10 nucleotides match TRBD2. The junction had 10 bases not matched to a gene; V was cut back by 7 bases and J by 5 bases. This CDR3 spans 15 amino acids. CDR1 and CDR2 (germline): SGHVS, FQNEAQ. The CDR3 DNA follows: TGTGCCAGCATCGAGGCTAGCGGGGGATGGGAGACCCAGTACTTC. Protein: CASIEASGGWETQYF.

This clonotype was picked up many times. The J gene is TRBJ1-1, the V gene TRBV6-1; a possible D gene is TRBD1 (6 bases). CDR1 MNHNS and CDR2 SASEGT come from the germline V gene. Trimming shortened V by 1 base and J by 3 bases, and 12 bases separated the two germline ends. The CDR3 is 15 amino acids. The CDR3 region has the DNA TGTGCCAGCAGTGAAGGCAGGGGACCTTACACTGAAGCTTTCTTT. Protein: CASSEGRGPYTEAFF.

The rearrangement uses TRBV3-1 and TRBJ2-7; the match to TRBD2 covers 14 bases. This CDR3 is 18 amino acids long. The germline gives CDR1 LGHDT, CDR2 YNNKEL (reference sequence). The trim removed 0 bases at V and 2 bases at J, leaving 6 bases unmatched. The CDR3, as DNA: TGTGCCAGCAGCCAAGACCCCCCGGGACTAGCGGGGGCCTACGAGCAGTACTTC. Residues: CASSQDPPGLAGAYEQYF.